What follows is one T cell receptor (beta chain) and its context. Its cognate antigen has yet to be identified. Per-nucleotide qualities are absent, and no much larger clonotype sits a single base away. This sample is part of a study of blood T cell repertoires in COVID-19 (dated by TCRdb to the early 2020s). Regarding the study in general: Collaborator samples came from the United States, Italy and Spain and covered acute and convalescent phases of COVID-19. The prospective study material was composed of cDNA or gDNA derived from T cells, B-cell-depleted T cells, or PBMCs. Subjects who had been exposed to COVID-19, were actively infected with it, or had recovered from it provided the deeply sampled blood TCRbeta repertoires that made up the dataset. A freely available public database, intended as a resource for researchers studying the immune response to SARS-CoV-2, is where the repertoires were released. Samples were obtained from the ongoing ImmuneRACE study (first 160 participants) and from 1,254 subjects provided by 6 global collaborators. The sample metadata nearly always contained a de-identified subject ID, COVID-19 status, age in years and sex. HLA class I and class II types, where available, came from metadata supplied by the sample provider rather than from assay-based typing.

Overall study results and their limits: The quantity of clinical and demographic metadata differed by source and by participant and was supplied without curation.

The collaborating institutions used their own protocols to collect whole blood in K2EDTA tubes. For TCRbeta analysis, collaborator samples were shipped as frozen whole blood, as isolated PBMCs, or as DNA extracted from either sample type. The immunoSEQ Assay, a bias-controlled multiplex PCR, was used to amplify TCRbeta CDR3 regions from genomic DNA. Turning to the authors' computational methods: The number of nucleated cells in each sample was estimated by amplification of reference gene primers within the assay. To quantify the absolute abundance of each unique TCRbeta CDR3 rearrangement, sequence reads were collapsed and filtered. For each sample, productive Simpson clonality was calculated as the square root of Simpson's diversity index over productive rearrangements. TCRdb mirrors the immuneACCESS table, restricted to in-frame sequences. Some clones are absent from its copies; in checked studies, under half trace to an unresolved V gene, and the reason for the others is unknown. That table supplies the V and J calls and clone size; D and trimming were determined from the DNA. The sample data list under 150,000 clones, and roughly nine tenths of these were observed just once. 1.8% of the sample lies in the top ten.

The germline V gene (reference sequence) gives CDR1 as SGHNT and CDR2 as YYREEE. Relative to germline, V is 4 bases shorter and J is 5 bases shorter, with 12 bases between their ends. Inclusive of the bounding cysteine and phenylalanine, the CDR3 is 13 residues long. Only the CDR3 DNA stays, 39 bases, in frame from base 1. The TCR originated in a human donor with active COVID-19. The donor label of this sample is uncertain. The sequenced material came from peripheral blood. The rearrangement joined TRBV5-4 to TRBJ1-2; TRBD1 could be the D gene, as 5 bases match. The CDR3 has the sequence CASSPETAYGYTF. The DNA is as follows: TGTGCCAGCAGCCCGGAGACAGCTTATGGCTACACCTTC.